This T cell receptor (beta chain) was recovered during a study of beta chain features in type 1 diabetes. This clone came up a few times. No antigen is known for it. Isolated RNA was reverse transcribed in full, so expressed TCRB transcripts were sequenced. TCRdb keeps only in-frame clones here, not all; method: immunoSEQ multiplex PCR. The sample lists about 150,000 clones, 10% occurring once. Every participating donor gave one draw, a heparinised blood sample averaging roughly 0.12 L. Based on CD45RO/CCR7/CD25/CD127/CD95/CD27, CD4+ regulatory, stem cell-like memory, naive and central memory cells were sorted. General observations from the study: Type 1 diabetes patients had moderately but significantly shorter TCRB CDR3s in all four CD4+ subsets.

This CDR3 has 18 residues. CDR1 and CDR2 (germline): SNHLY, FYNNEI. The V and J ends lost 6 bases and 1 base, in that order; junction bases with no gene match: 15. Source material: central memory CD4+ T cells from blood. The clonotype comes from a man aged 25-45 years with type 1 diabetes. The V call is TRBV2, the J call TRBJ2-3, with 8 nucleotides matching TRBD2. In DNA form, the CDR3 reads TGTGCCAGCAGCTCGACCTCCGGGACTAGTTACGGCACAGATACGCAGTATTTT. Translation gives CASSSTSGTSYGTDTQYF.